These T cell receptor beta chains were read from a single sample in a study of T-cell memory formation after mild COVID-19. TCRdb redid the calling of the 5' RACE reads with MiXCR, one entry per CDR3 protein. The table lists hundreds of thousands of distinct CDR3 sequences, around 28% of them singletons. Material: PBMCs or a T cell subset sorted from them (not recorded which). All receptors come from an adult woman who had mild COVID-19 (a few samples of this study predate the infection). Cell type and time point are not known. Each CDR3 is given with its conserved first and last residue. Each record gives: D gene, clone size, J gene, V gene, CDR3 DNA, CDR3 protein. D genes are given only for firm matches. Size tells how often a clone was seen (once, few, many) or the class of an expanded clone, and some rows leave it out.

TRBD1 few TRBJ1-5 TRBV29-1 TGCAGCGTTGGACAGGGAATAGGCCAGCCCCAGCATTTT CSVGQGIGQPQHF
NA many TRBJ2-7 TRBV7-9 TGTGCCAGCAGCTTAGCGCGCGGCTACGAGCAGTACTTC CASSLARGYEQYF
NA NA TRBJ2-7 TRBV14 TGTGCCAGCAGCCGCGGAGGGCCCTACGAGCAGTACTTC CASSRGGPYEQYF
NA NA TRBJ2-3 TRBV24-1 TGTGCCACCAGTGCGACGGGAGGCACAGATACGCAGTATTTT CATSATGGTDTQYF
TRBD1 few TRBJ1-2 TRBV12-3/TRBV12-4 TGTGCCAGCAGTTTATTCCAGGGGGCCCTTGTTGGTGGCTACACCTTC CASSLFQGALVGGYTF
NA many TRBJ2-3 TRBV27 TGTGCCAGCAAAAGACGGGGGCGTGAAGGAACAGATACGCAGTATTTT CASKRRGREGTDTQYF
NA few TRBJ2-5 TRBV15 TGTGCCACCAGCGGTCGAGGGGTAGGCCTGGAGACCCAGTACTTC CATSGRGVGLETQYF
TRBD1 NA TRBJ1-2 TRBV6-5 TGTGCCAGCAGTCAGGGGGTCGGTGGCTACACCTTC CASSQGVGGYTF
NA once TRBJ1-2 TRBV12-3/TRBV12-4 TGTGCCAGCAGTGACAGTGGCGGGGGCTATGGCTACACCTTC CASSDSGGGYGYTF
NA NA TRBJ1-4 TRBV5-1 TGCGCCAGCAGCTTCGACGGACGTAATGAAAAACTGTTTTTT CASSFDGRNEKLFF
NA NA TRBJ1-5 TRBV6-6 TGTGCCAGCTTAGGGGGTGCCGGCAATCAGCCCCAGCATTTT CASLGGAGNQPQHF
TRBD2 NA TRBJ2-1 TRBV4-1 TGCGCCAGCAGCCAAGATGGAGCGGGAGAGCAGTTCTTC CASSQDGAGEQFF
TRBD1 few TRBJ1-1 TRBV5-5 TGTGCCAGCACCCGGACAGGGTGGGACACTGAAGCTTTCTTT CASTRTGWDTEAFF
TRBD1 NA TRBJ1-2 TRBV5-1 TGCGCCAGCAGCACCCGACAGGGGTCCACTAACTATGGCTACACCTTC CASSTRQGSTNYGYTF
NA few TRBJ1-1 TRBV12-3/TRBV12-4 TGTGCCAGCACCGGGCGGAACACTGAAGCTTTCTTT CASTGRNTEAFF
NA NA TRBJ2-7 TRBV10-3 TGTGCCATCAGTGAAACAGCATCCTACGAGCAGTACTTC CAISETASYEQYF
NA NA TRBJ2-3 TRBV7-2 TGTGCCAGCAGCCTCAGGAGGGCCACAGATACGCAGTATTTT CASSLRRATDTQYF
NA few TRBJ2-5 TRBV20-1 TGCAGTGCTAGAGATTCCCAGCGCGAATACCAAGAGACCCAGTACTTC CSARDSQREYQETQYF
NA NA TRBJ2-5 TRBV7-9 TGTGCCAGCAGCTTCCCTCGGGGGAAAGAGACCCAGTACTTC CASSFPRGKETQYF
NA few TRBJ2-2 TRBV7-2 TGTGCCAGCAGCTTATTCAGATTAACGAACACCGGGGAGCTGTTTTTT CASSLFRLTNTGELFF
NA NA TRBJ1-5 TRBV4-1 TGCGCCAGCAGCTCGGCTTGGGACGGCTATCAGCCCCAGCATTTT CASSSAWDGYQPQHF
TRBD2 NA TRBJ2-1 TRBV7-9 TGTGCCAGCAGCTCCGGGGGGGTCGGAAATGAGCAGTTCTTC CASSSGGVGNEQFF